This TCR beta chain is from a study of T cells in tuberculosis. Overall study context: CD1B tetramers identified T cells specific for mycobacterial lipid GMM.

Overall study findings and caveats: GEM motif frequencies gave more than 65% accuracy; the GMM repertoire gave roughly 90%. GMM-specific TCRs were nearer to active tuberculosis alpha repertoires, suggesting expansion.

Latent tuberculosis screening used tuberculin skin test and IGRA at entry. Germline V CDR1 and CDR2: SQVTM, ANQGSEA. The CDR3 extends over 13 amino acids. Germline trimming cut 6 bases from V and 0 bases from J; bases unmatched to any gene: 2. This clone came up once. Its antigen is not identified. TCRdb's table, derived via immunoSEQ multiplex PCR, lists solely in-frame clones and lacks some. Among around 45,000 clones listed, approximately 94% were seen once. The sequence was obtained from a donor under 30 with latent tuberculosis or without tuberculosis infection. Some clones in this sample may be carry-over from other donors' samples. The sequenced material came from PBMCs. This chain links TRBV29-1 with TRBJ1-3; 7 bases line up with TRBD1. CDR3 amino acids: CSVRQGSGNTIYF. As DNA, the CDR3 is TGCAGCGTGCGACAGGGCTCTGGAAACACCATATATTTT.